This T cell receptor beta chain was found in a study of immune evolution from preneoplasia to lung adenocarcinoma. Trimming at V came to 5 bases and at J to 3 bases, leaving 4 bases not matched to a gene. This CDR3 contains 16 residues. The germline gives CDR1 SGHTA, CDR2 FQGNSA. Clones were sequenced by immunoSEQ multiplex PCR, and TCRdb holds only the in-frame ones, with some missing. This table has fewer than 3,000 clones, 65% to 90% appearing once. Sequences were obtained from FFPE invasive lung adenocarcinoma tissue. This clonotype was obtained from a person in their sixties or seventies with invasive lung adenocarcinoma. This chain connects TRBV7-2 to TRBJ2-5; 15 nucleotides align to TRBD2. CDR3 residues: CASSTWTSGGEETQYF. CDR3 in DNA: TGTGCCAGCAGCACTTGGACTAGCGGGGGGGAAGAGACCCAGTACTTC.